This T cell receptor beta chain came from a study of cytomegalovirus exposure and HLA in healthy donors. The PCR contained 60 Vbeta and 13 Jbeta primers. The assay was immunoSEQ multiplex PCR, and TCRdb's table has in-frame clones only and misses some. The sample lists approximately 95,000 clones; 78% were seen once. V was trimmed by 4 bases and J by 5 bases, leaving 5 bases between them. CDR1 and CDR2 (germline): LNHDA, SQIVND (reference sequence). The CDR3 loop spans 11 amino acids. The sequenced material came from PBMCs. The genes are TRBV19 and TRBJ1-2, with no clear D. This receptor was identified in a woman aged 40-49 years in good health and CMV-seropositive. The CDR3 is CASSTPYGYTF. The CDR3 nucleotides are TGTGCCAGTAGTACCCCGTATGGCTACACCTTC.